The 23 T cell receptor beta chains in this list originate from one sample, sequenced in a study of shared clonotypes between healthy human individuals. TCRdb's copy holds only in-frame clones and misses some; the assay was immunoSEQ multiplex PCR. The sample yields 330,000 or so clones, about 70% seen once. The specimen was memory CD4+ T cells sorted from blood. The subset was: CD45RA-negative fraction. These receptors were collected from a young man in good health.

The V gene is TRBV29-1, the J gene TRBJ2-1; 13 bases agree with TRBD2. V lost 7 bases and J lost 0; bases outside the gene matches: 9. Germline-derived CDR1 and CDR2 are SQVTM and ANQGSEA. This CDR3 contains 17 residues. This CDR3 reads CSGKTSGRARSYNEQFF. The CDR3 DNA reads TGCAGCGGGAAAACTAGCGGGAGGGCCCGCTCCTACAATGAGCAGTTCTTC.

The V call is TRBV30, the J call TRBJ2-1, with a weak D call TRBD1 (5 bases). V lost 0 bases to trimming and J lost 4 bases, with 7 bases between them. The CDR3 has 13 amino acids. Germline assignment: CDR1 GTSNPN and CDR2 SVGIG (reference sequence). CDR3 region: CAWSVRQYNEQFF. DNA for the CDR3: TGTGCCTGGAGTGTACGACAGTACAATGAGCAGTTCTTC.

This chain links TRBV11-2 with TRBJ2-5; D gene ambiguous. The CDR3 length is 13 residues. Germline V lookup: CDR1 SGHAT, CDR2 FQNNGV. The V end lost 1 base, the J end lost 1 base, and 4 bases lay between the germline ends. Here the CDR3 DNA reads TGTGCCAGCAGCTTAGCGACCCAAGAGACCCAGTACTTC. Amino acid sequence: CASSLATQETQYF.

Only a few counts were recorded for this clone. J is TRBJ2-1 and V is TRBV9; D is unresolved. Looked up from germline, CDR1 is SGDLS and CDR2 is YYNGEE. CDR3 length equals 14 residues. Deletions cut 4 bases from V and 6 bases from J, with 14 bases between. DNA of the CDR3: TGTGCCAGCAGCATTCGAGAGGCCGGCAATGAGCAGTTCTTC. The encoded protein is CASSIREAGNEQFF.

CDR3 nucleotide sequence: TGCGCCAGCAGCCAAGATTTACTAGCTGGGTCACAAGAGACCCAGTACTTC. It specifies CASSQDLLAGSQETQYF. V gene TRBV4-1 combines with J gene TRBJ2-5, with a tentative D call TRBD2 (6 bases). Trimming removed 0 bases at V and 2 bases at J, with 16 bases between. Per the germline V gene, CDR1 is MGHRA and CDR2 is YSYEKL. The CDR3 has 17 amino acids.

The rearrangement links TRBV6-1 to TRBJ2-7, with D tentatively TRBD1 or TRBD2 (5 bases each). The CDR3 spans 15 residues. The ends were cut back, 7 bases at V and 2 bases at J, with 18 bases in the middle. The germline gives CDR1 MNHNS, CDR2 SASEGT. The CDR3 loop reads CASKESIGAAYEQYF. The CDR3 DNA is TGTGCCAGCAAAGAAAGCATCGGGGCCGCCTACGAGCAGTACTTC.

The rearrangement joins TRBV7-2 to TRBJ2-4, with no clear D. The CDR3 is 14 amino acids. Between the trimmed V and J ends, which lost 5 bases and 5 bases, there was a span of 13 bases. Germline CDR1 is SGHTA and CDR2 is FQGNSA. The CDR3 region is CASSLSSNQNIQYF. Here the CDR3 DNA reads TGTGCCAGCAGCCTATCCAGTAATCAAAACATTCAGTACTTC.

V gene TRBV18 combines with J gene TRBJ2-4, with 10 bases that match TRBD2. The V segment lost 5 bases and the J segment 1 base; nucleotides outside the gene matches: 14. CDR3 size: 19 residues. Per the germline V gene, CDR1 is KGHSH and CDR2 is LQKENI. Written as DNA, the CDR3 is TGTGCCAGCTCAACCTCCCGGCTAGCGGGAGATGGGGCCAAAAACATTCAGTACTTC. It yields the protein CASSTSRLAGDGAKNIQYF.

With respect to this clone: A much larger clone lies a single base off, so this may be a read error. The sample has other DNA sequences that encode this CDR3 too. The rearrangement links TRBV6-5 to TRBJ2-5; D remains ambiguous. Trimming left V 5 bases short and J 6 bases short, with 16 bases between. The germline CDR1 and CDR2 sequences are MNHEY and SVGAGI. The CDR3 length is 14 residues. The CDR3 DNA is TGTGCCAGCAGTCCCCGATGGTCCGTAAAGACCCAGTACTTC. It translates to CASSPRWSVKTQYF.

The chain joins TRBV5-4 to TRBJ2-1; D unresolved. In germline, CDR1 is SGHNT, CDR2 YYREEE (reference sequence). The V and J ends lost 2 bases and 8 bases respectively, with 8 bases between them. This CDR3 has 12 amino acids. The CDR3 coding sequence is TGTGCCAGCAGCTTTAACTTTGATGAGCAGTTCTTC. Its translation is CASSFNFDEQFF. Combining the CDR3 with reference TRBV5-4 and TRBJ2-1 gives the whole variable domain ETGVTQSPTHLIKTRGQQVTLRCSSQSGHNTVSWYQQALGQGPQFIFQYYREEENGRGNFPPRFSGLQFPNYSSELNVNALELDDSALYLCASSFNFDEQFFGPGTRLTVL.

The chain is built from TRBV9 and TRBJ1-1; TRBD1 aligns across 7 bases. Germline CDR1 reads SGDLS; CDR2 reads YYNGEE. The CDR3 has 15 residues. V lost 3 bases, J lost 4 bases, and 9 bases stayed unmatched. CDR3 coding DNA: TGTGCCAGCAGCGCCCAGACAGGGAGCCTCACTGAAGCTTTCTTT. It encodes CASSAQTGSLTEAFF.

In this sample, this clone turned up a few times. This rearrangement joins TRBV10-3 to TRBJ2-5; 10 bases fit TRBD2. The ends lost 4 bases at V and 2 bases at J; junction bases unmatched: 7. From germline, CDR1 is ENHRY and CDR2 SYGVKD. This CDR3 is built from 16 residues. CDR3 sequence (DNA): TGTGCCATCAGTGGGGGGACTAGCGCTACTCAAGAGACCCAGTACTTC. This translates into CAISGGTSATQETQYF.

The chain combines TRBV5-4 with TRBJ2-7, with a possible D match to TRBD1 (6 bases). With 0 bases removed from V and 6 bases from J, the gap between germline ends came to 13 bases. The V gene's germline CDR1 is SGHNT and CDR2 YYREEE (reference sequence). The CDR3 is 14 residues long. CDR3 protein: CASSLGPGQFEQYF. In nucleotides, the CDR3 is TGTGCCAGCAGCTTGGGACCCGGACAGTTCGAGCAGTACTTC.

In its sample, this clone was seen a few times. This chain joins TRBV6-5 and TRBJ2-3; the match to TRBD2 covers 14 bases. The CDR3 contains 15 residues. Unmatched junction bases numbered 1, after V lost 5 bases and J lost 3 bases. Germline loops: CDR1 MNHEY, CDR2 SVGAGI. The CDR3 protein is CASSRTSGRTDTQYF. The CDR3 nucleotides are TGTGCCAGCAGTAGGACTAGCGGGAGGACAGATACGCAGTATTTT.

For this clone: The same CDR3 also results from other DNA sequences found in this sample. V is TRBV15 and J is TRBJ2-7; 10 bases are shared with TRBD1. The CDR3 has 15 amino acids. Trimming cost V 1 base and J 2 bases; bases outside gene matches: 2. Germline loops: CDR1 LNHNV, CDR2 YYDKDF (reference sequence). The CDR3 spells CATSRAGTGAYEQYF. The DNA for the CDR3 is TGTGCCACCAGCAGAGCAGGGACAGGGGCCTACGAGCAGTACTTC.

This clone has just a few counts. This chain links TRBV11-3 with TRBJ2-1, with 10 bases identical to TRBD2. Per germline, CDR1 SGHNT and CDR2 YENEEA. J gave up 8 bases and V 2 bases, and 3 bases lay outside the gene matches. The CDR3 sequence is 14 residues long. CDR3 DNA: TGTGCCAGCAGCTTACGAGCGGGAGGGGATGAGCAGTTCTTC. It translates to CASSLRAGGDEQFF.

V usage is TRBV7-9 and J usage is TRBJ2-5; D is perhaps TRBD2 (6 bases). CDR1 is SEHNR, CDR2 FQNEAQ, per germline (reference sequence). This CDR3 spans 13 amino acids. V lost 1 base and J lost 5, with 8 bases in between. The CDR3 DNA reads as TGTGCCAGCAGCTTAGGACTAGTTGAGACCCAGTACTTC. It is translated as CASSLGLVETQYF. Combining the CDR3 with reference TRBV7-9 and TRBJ2-5 gives the whole variable domain DTGVSQNPRHKITKRGQNVTFRCDPISEHNRLYWYRQTLGQGPEFLTYFQNEAQLEKSRLLSDRFSAERPKGSFSTLEIQRTEQGDSAMYLCASSLGLVETQYFGPGTRLLVL.

This clone has a handful of counts. V is TRBV5-1 and J is TRBJ1-2; D is unresolved. Germline assignment: CDR1 SGHRS and CDR2 YFSETQ. Trimming stripped 0 bases from V and 8 bases from J, with 17 bases between. CDR3 length equals 15 residues. As DNA, the CDR3 is TGCGCCAGCAGCTTGGCCCCGGCGGGGTGGAACGGCTACACCTTC. Translation: CASSLAPAGWNGYTF.

V and J are TRBV11-2 and TRBJ2-3; TRBD2 is a possible D gene (6 bases). Trimming left V 3 bases short and J 1 base short, with 11 bases between. CDR1 SGHAT and CDR2 FQNNGV come from the germline V gene. The CDR3 totals 15 residues. The CDR3 nucleotides read TGTGCCAGCAGCTTCGGGCGGGGACGCACAGATACGCAGTATTTT. Protein product: CASSFGRGRTDTQYF.

This clone has just one count. The chain carries TRBV27 and TRBJ1-5, with 11 bases matching TRBD1. CDR1 MNHEY and CDR2 SMNVEV come from the germline V gene (reference sequence). V shed 5 bases, J shed 6 bases, and the junction held 12 bases outside the gene matches. CDR3 length equals 17 residues. The DNA for the CDR3 is TGTGCCAGCAGTCCCCTCGCACCGGGACAGGGGGGTCAGCCCCAGCATTTT. Its protein is CASSPLAPGQGGQPQHF.

This chain links TRBV5-1 with TRBJ2-3; 8 nucleotides align to TRBD1. Germline V gene lookup returns CDR1 SGHRS and CDR2 YFSETQ. J was trimmed by 3 bases and V by 3 bases; bases with no gene match: 3. This CDR3 spans 14 amino acids. This CDR3 is CASSSTGATDTQYF. CDR3 sequence (DNA): TGCGCCAGCAGCTCGACAGGGGCGACAGATACGCAGTATTTT.

The gene calls are TRBV10-3 and TRBJ2-2, with TRBD1 matching 7 bases. Trimming removed 10 bases from V and 1 base from J; junction bases left unmatched: 6. The CDR3 runs to 14 residues. From germline, CDR1 is ENHRY and CDR2 SYGVKD. DNA of the CDR3: TGTGCCACCGAGGGACAGCGGAACACCGGGGAGCTGTTTTTT. This translates into CATEGQRNTGELFF.

This clone was recorded many times. The chain recombines TRBV7-2 with TRBJ2-7; 9 nucleotides agree with TRBD1. The junction had 4 bases not matched to a gene; V was cut back by 1 base and J by 6 bases. The CDR3 extends over 14 amino acids. CDR1 SGHTA and CDR2 FQGNSA come from the germline V gene. This CDR3 is CASSLDNRGREQYF. Here the CDR3 DNA reads TGTGCCAGCAGCTTAGATAACAGGGGGCGCGAGCAGTACTTC.